The clone carrying this T cell receptor (beta chain) was recorded once. The antigen is undetermined. The data were taken from a study of T cells after yellow fever vaccination. Overall study: SMART-Seq v4 Ultra Low Input prepared the low-cell-number fractions. Regarding the study as a whole: Researchers cautioned that FACS-sorted repertoires could harbor abundant clonotypes contaminating from the bulk population. Peaking faster, on day 5 versus 15, the secondary response was nonetheless weaker.

Researchers made TCR cDNA using 5'RACE template switching, and this step added a universal primer site and UMIs. TCRdb redid the calling of the 5' RACE reads with MiXCR, one entry per CDR3 protein. The repertoire has 350,000 to 550,000 distinct CDR3 sequences, 18% of them found once; the top ten carry roughly a sixth. CDR1 and CDR2 from the germline V gene are DFQATT and SNEGSKA (reference sequence). CDR3 length: 14 amino acids. V shed 6 bases and J 4 bases; nucleotides not matched to a gene: 10. This clonotype was sampled from a man between 18 and 29 years old who received the YFV17D yellow fever vaccine. V is TRBV20-1 and J is TRBJ1-2, with 8 bases lining up with TRBD1. The sequenced sample was PBMCs, obtained before the yellow fever booster vaccination. This chain's CDR3 is CSAPTGGGGYGYTF. The CDR3 region has the DNA TGCAGTGCCCCTACAGGGGGAGGAGGCTATGGCTACACCTTC.